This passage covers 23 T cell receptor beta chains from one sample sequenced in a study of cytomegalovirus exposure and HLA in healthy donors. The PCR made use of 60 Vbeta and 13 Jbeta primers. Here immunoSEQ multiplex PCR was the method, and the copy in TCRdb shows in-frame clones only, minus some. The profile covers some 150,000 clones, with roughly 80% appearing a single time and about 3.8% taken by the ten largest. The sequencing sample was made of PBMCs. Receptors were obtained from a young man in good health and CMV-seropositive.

The CDR3 nucleotides read TGTGCCAGCAGCCAGGGACAGGAGAACACTGAAGCTTTCTTT. Its protein product is CASSQGQENTEAFF. The chain couples TRBV6-1 to TRBJ1-1; 8 nucleotides align to TRBD1. V dropped 6 bases and J dropped 1; count of bases not matched to a gene: 4. This CDR3 comprises 14 residues. Germline V lookup: CDR1 MNHNS, CDR2 SASEGT.

The CDR3 DNA is TGTGCCAGCAGCTCCCCCGGGACAGGGAGGGCAACTAATGAAAAACTGTTTTTT. It yields the protein CASSSPGTGRATNEKLFF. This chain links TRBV21-1 with TRBJ1-4; the tabulated D call, TRBD1, remains unverified against the DNA. TRBV21-1 is assigned pseudogene status. The CDR3 is 18 residues long.

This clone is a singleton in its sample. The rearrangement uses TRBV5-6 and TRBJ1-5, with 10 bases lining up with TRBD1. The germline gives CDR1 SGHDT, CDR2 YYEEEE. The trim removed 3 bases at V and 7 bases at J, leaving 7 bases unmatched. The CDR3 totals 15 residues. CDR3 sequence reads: CASSYGTGAHQPQHF. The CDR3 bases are TGTGCCAGCAGCTACGGGACAGGGGCCCACCAGCCCCAGCATTTT.

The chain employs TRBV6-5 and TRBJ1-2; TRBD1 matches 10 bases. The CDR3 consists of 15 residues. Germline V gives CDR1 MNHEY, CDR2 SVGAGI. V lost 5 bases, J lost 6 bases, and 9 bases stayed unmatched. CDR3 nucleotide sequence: TGTGCCAGCAGTACGGGGACAGGGGTAGAAAATGGCTACACCTTC. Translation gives CASSTGTGVENGYTF.

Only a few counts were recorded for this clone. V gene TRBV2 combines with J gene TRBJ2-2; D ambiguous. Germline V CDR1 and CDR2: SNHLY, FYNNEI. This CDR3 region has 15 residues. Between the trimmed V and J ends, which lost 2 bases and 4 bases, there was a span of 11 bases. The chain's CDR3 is CASSEITSGTGELFF. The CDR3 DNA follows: TGTGCCAGCAGTGAAATCACTTCAGGCACCGGGGAGCTGTTTTTT. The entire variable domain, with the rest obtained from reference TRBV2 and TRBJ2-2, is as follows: EPEVTQTPSHQVTQMGQEVILRCVPISNHLYFYWYRQILGQKVEFLVSFYNNEISEKSEIFDDQFSVERPDGSNFTLKIRSTKLEDSAMYFCASSEITSGTGELFFGEGSRLTVL.

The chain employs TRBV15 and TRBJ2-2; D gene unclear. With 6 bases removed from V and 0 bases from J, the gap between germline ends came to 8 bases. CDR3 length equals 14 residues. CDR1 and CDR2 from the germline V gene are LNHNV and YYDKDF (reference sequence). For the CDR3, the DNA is TGTGCCACCAGTACTCCTCCGAACACCGGGGAGCTGTTTTTT. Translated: CATSTPPNTGELFF.

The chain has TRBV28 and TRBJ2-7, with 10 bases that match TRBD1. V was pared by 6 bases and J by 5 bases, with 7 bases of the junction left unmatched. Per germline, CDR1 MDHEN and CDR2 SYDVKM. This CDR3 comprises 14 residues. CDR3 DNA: TGTGCCAGCAGCTCCGGGACAGGGGTCCACGAGCAGTACTTC. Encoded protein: CASSSGTGVHEQYF.

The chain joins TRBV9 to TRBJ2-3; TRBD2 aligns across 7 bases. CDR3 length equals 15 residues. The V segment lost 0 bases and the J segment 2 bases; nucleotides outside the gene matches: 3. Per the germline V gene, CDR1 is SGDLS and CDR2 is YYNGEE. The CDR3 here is CASSVGLADTDTQYF. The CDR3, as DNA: TGTGCCAGCAGCGTAGGGCTAGCGGACACAGATACGCAGTATTTT.

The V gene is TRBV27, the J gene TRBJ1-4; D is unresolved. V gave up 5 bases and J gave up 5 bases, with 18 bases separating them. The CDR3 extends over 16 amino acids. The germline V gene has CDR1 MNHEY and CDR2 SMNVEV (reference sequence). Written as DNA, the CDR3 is TGTGCCAGCAGTATCGCGAGGGAATTGGGGAATGAAAAACTGTTTTTT. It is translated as CASSIARELGNEKLFF.

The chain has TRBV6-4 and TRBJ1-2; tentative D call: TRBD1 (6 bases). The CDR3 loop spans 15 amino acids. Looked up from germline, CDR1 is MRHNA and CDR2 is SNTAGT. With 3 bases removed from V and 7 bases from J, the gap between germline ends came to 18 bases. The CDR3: CASSDQGSGRTGYTF. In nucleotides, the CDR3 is TGTGCCAGCAGTGATCAGGGGTCTGGAAGAACTGGCTACACCTTC.

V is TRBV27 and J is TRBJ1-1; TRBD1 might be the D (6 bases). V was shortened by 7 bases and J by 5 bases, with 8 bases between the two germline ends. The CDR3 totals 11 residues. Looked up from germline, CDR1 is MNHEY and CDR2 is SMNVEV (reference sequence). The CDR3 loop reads CASITGTEAFF. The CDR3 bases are TGTGCCAGCATTACAGGGACTGAAGCTTTCTTT.

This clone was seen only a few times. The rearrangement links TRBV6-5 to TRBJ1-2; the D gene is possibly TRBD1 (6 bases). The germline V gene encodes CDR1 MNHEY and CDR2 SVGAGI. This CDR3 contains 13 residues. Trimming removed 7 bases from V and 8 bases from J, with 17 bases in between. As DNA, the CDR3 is TGTGCCAGCAACGTAGCCAGGGGTCACGGCTACACCTTC. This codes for CASNVARGHGYTF.

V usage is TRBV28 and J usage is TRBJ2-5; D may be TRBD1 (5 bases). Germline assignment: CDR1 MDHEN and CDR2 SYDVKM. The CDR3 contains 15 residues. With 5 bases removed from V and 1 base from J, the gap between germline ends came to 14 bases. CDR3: CASSIPAGPQETQYF. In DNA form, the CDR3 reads TGTGCCAGCAGTATCCCCGCAGGGCCCCAAGAGACCCAGTACTTC.

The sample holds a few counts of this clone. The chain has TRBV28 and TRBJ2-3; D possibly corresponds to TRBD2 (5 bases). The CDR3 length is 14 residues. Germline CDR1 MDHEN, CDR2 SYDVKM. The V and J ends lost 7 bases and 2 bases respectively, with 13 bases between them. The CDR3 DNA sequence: TGTGCCAGCAACCGGGATACCTTCACAGATACGCAGTATTTT. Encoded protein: CASNRDTFTDTQYF.

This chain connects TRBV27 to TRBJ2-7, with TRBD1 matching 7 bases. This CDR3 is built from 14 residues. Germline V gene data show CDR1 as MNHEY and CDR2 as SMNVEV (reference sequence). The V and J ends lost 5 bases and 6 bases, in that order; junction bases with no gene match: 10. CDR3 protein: CASSTRQGYSEQYF. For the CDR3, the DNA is TGTGCCAGCAGTACGCGACAGGGATATTCCGAGCAGTACTTC.

CDR3: CATPPDRGGDQPQHF. CDR3 DNA: TGTGCCACCCCCCCGGACAGGGGTGGAGATCAGCCCCAGCATTTT. The chain uses TRBV6-5 and TRBJ1-5, with 9 bases matching TRBD1. Germline CDR1 reads MNHEY; CDR2 reads SVGAGI. J gave up 5 bases and V 10 bases, and 12 bases lay outside the gene matches. This CDR3 is built from 15 residues.

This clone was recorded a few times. The chain's CDR3 is CASSALAGASYEQYF. The CDR3 coding sequence is TGTGCCAGCAGTGCCCTAGCGGGGGCCTCCTACGAGCAGTACTTC. The V gene is TRBV6-1, the J gene TRBJ2-7, with TRBD2 matching over 10 bases. After removal of 4 bases from V and 0 bases from J, the junction contained 3 bases not matched to a gene. Germline V gene sequence: CDR1 MNHNS, CDR2 SASEGT. The CDR3 sequence is 15 residues long.

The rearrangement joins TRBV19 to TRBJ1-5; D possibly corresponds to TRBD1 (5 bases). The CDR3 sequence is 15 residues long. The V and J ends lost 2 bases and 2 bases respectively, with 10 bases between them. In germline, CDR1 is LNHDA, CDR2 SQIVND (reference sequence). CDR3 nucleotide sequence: TGTGCCAGTAGTATATCAGGGAAGGGCAATCAGCCCCAGCATTTT. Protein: CASSISGKGNQPQHF.

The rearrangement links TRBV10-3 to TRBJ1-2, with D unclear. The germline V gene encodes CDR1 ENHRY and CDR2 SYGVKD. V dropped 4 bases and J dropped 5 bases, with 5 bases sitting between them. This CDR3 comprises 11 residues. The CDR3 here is CAISAVYGYTF. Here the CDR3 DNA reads TGTGCCATCAGTGCGGTGTATGGCTACACCTTC.

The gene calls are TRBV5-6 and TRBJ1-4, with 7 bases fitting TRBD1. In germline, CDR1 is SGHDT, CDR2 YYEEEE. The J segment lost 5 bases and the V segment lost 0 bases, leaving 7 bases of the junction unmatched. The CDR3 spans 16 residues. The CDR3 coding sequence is TGTGCCAGCAGCTTGGCCCCGGGACAGCCGAATGAAAAACTGTTTTTT. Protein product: CASSLAPGQPNEKLFF.

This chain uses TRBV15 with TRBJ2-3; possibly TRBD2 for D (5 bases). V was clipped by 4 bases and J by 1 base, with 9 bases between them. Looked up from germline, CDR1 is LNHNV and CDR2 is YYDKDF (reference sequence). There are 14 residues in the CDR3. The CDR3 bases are TGTGCCACCAGCATCCTCGGGGGCACAGATACGCAGTATTTT. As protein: CATSILGGTDTQYF.

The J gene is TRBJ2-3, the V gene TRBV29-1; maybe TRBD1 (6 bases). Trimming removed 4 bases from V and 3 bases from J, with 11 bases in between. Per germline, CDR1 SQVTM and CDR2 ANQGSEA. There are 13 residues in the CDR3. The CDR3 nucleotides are TGCAGCGTTGGACAGGCTGGGACAGATACGCAGTATTTT. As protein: CSVGQAGTDTQYF.

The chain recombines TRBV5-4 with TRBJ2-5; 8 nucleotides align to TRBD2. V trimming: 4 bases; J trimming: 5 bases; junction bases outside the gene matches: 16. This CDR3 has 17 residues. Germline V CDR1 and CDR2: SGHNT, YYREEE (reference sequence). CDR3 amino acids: CASSGGQTGGPEETQYF. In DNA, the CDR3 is TGTGCCAGCAGCGGTGGGCAGACGGGGGGGCCGGAGGAGACCCAGTACTTC. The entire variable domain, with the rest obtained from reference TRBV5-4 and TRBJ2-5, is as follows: ETGVTQSPTHLIKTRGQQVTLRCSSQSGHNTVSWYQQALGQGPQFIFQYYREEENGRGNFPPRFSGLQFPNYSSELNVNALELDDSALYLCASSGGQTGGPEETQYFGPGTRLLVL.